These T cell receptor beta chains were read from a single sample in a study of beta chain features in type 1 diabetes. TCRdb's copy holds only in-frame clones and misses some; the assay was immunoSEQ multiplex PCR. The sample lists some 63,000 clones; around 63% were seen once. The sequencing sample was made of Tregs from blood. These receptor sequences come from a woman aged 18-29 years in good health. The CDR3 runs from the conserved cysteine through the conserved F or W. The order of the fields is J gene, D gene, clone size, V gene, CDR3 protein, CDR3 DNA. The D gene is left open where the match is weak. Rows may omit the clone size; those that give it use once, few, many or a size class.

TRBJ2-1 | - | few | TRBV5-1 | CASSLLRYSYNEQFF | TGCGCCAGCAGCCTCCTCAGGTACTCCTACAATGAGCAGTTCTTC
TRBJ2-7 | TRBD1 | - | TRBV12-5 | CASAPPSTGPYEQYF | TGTGCTAGTGCCCCGCCTTCGACAGGGCCCTACGAGCAGTACTTC
TRBJ2-1 | - | - | TRBV5-1 | CASSSIQASSYNEQFF | TGCGCCAGCAGCTCGATACAGGCGAGCTCTTACAATGAGCAGTTCTTC
TRBJ1-6 | TRBD1 | - | TRBV7-9 | CAGRQGGGSYNSPLHF | TGTGCCGGACGACAGGGGGGAGGCTCCTATAATTCCCCCCTCCACTTT
TRBJ2-3 | TRBD2 | - | TRBV5-1 | CASTVGLAGVNTQYF | TGCGCCAGCACCGTGGGACTAGCGGGAGTTAATACGCAGTATTTT
TRBJ1-2 | TRBD1 | - | TRBV19 | CASSIPGQGSPVHGYTF | TGTGCCAGTAGTATACCGGGACAGGGGTCCCCGGTTCATGGCTACACCTTC
TRBJ2-2 | TRBD2 | - | TRBV30 | CAWSVGLTSGNTGELFF | TGTGCCTGGAGTGTAGGGTTGACTAGCGGGAACACCGGGGAGCTGTTTTTT
TRBJ1-6 | - | - | TRBV6-5 | CASMRRSYNSPLHF | TGTGCCAGCATGAGGAGGTCCTATAATTCACCCCTCCACTTT
TRBJ1-5 | TRBD1 | few | TRBV19 | CASTDVPGQGHQPQHF | TGTGCCAGTACCGACGTCCCGGGACAGGGCCATCAGCCCCAGCATTTT
TRBJ1-5 | - | - | TRBV7-2 | CASSLADVLLGEGNQPQHF | TGTGCCAGCAGCTTAGCAGATGTCTTGCTAGGGGAGGGCAATCAGCCCCAGCATTTT
TRBJ2-2 | - | few | TRBV6-1 | CASSETRLPRVSTGELFF | TGTGCCAGCAGTGAAACCCGGTTACCGAGAGTTTCCACCGGGGAGCTGTTTTTT
TRBJ2-1 | TRBD2 | - | TRBV4-1 | CASSRGRGGQWNEQFF | TGCGCCAGCAGCCGCGGACGGGGGGGCCAATGGAATGAGCAGTTCTTC
TRBJ2-4 | TRBD1 | - | TRBV18 | CASSPAGTGAIQYF | TGTGCCAGCTCACCGGCCGGGACAGGGGCCATTCAGTACTTC
TRBJ2-3 | - | few | TRBV5-1 | CASAGGTFTDTQYF | TGCGCCAGCGCCGGCGGAACCTTCACAGATACGCAGTATTTT
TRBJ2-6 | - | - | TRBV14 | CASSPLTGYDSVLTF | TGTGCCAGCAGCCCCTTGACAGGTTATGACTCCGTCCTGACTTTC
TRBJ2-1 | TRBD1 | - | TRBV7-9 | CASSSTGWNEQFF | TGTGCCAGCAGCTCGACAGGGTGGAATGAGCAGTTCTTC
TRBJ2-6 | - | once | TRBV7-8 | CASSLGAQGRSASGANVLTF | TGTGCCAGCAGCTTAGGGGCTCAGGGGCGTAGCGCATCGGGGGCCAACGTCCTGACTTTC
TRBJ1-2 | TRBD1 | - | TRBV6-1 | CATYRGQDKYYGYTF | TGTGCCACCTACAGGGGACAGGACAAATACTATGGCTACACCTTC
TRBJ2-3 | - | few | TRBV9 | CASSGWGQGLDTQYF | TGTGCCAGCAGCGGATGGGGTCAGGGGCTGGATACGCAGTATTTT
TRBJ1-5 | - | once | TRBV5-6 | CASSLYGFSNQPQHF | TGTGCCAGCAGCCTCTACGGGTTTAGCAATCAGCCCCAGCATTTT